This T cell receptor (beta chain) stems from a study of shared clonotypes between healthy human individuals. Only in-frame clones appear in the TCRdb table, and some are missing; sequencing was by immunoSEQ multiplex PCR. This sample has 1,500,000 or so clones; approximately 98.5% occur once, and the top ten carry over 0.3%. The clonotype comes from a man younger than 40 in good health. The sequenced sample was naive CD4+ T cells sorted from blood. Subset in this sample: CD45RA+ positively selected.

The chain's CDR3 is CASSHSGRAYNEQFF. The CDR3 bases are TGCGCCAGCAGCCATAGCGGGAGGGCCTACAATGAGCAGTTCTTC. V and J are TRBV4-3 and TRBJ2-1; TRBD2 agrees at 11 bases. The CDR3 totals 15 residues. J was trimmed by 2 bases and V by 3 bases; bases with no gene match: 0. Germline loops: CDR1 LGHNA, CDR2 YSLEER.